The sequence of this TCR beta chain was determined in a study of blood T cell repertoires in COVID-19. Study-wide context: From the United States, Italy and Spain came samples of acute and convalescent COVID-19. Sample material is recorded as cDNA or gDNA derived from T cells, B-cell-depleted T cells, or PBMCs.

As concerns this clone: Other DNA sequences from this sample encode an identical CDR3 as well.

Original handling: Amplifying reference gene primers gave estimates of nucleated cell counts. Using immunoSEQ multiplex PCR, the repertoire was profiled, and TCRdb retains in-frame clones only, with some absent. V and J calls and clone size are copied from that table; D and trimming were computed from the DNA. The sample comprises 200,000 to 300,000 clones, around 79% of which are singletons, and about 3.5% rests with the top ten. Germline values: CDR1 SGHTA, CDR2 FQGNSA. The CDR3 is 13 amino acids. Trimming took off 0 bases at V and 4 bases at J, with 6 bases between the two ends. This rearrangement joins TRBV7-2 to TRBJ1-2; D gene uncertain. This receptor was taken from an elderly woman with acute or convalescent COVID-19. The sequenced sample consisted of peripheral blood. The CDR3 sequence is CASSLAASYGYTF. The CDR3 region has the DNA TGTGCCAGCAGCTTAGCCGCCAGCTATGGCTACACCTTC.